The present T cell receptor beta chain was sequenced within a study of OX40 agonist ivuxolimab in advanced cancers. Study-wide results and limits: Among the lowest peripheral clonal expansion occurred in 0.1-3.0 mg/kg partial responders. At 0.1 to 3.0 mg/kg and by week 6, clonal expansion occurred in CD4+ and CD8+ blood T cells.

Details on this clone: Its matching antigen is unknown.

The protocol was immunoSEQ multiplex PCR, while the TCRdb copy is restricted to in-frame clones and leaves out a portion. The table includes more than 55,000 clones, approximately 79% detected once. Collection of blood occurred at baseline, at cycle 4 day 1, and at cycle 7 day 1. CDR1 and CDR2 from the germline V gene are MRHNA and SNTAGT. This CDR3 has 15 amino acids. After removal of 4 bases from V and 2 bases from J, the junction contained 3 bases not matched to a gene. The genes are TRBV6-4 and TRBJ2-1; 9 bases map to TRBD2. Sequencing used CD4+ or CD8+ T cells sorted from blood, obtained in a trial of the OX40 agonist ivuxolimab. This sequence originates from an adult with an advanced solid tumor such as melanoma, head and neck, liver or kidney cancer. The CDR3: CASSAASGTYNEQFF. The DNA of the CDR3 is TGTGCCAGCAGTGCAGCTAGCGGGACCTACAATGAGCAGTTCTTC.